These 25 T cell receptor beta chains share one sample of origin, sequenced in a study of cytomegalovirus exposure and HLA in healthy donors. Use of 60 Vbeta and 13 Jbeta primers characterized the PCR. The protocol was immunoSEQ multiplex PCR, while the TCRdb copy is restricted to in-frame clones and leaves out a portion. Its listing shows 150,000 to 200,000 clones. The material sequenced was PBMCs. The receptors come from a woman aged 18-29 years in good health and CMV-seropositive.

V is TRBV6-7 and J is TRBJ1-5; 7 nucleotides match TRBD1. TRBV6-7 is assigned to the ORF class and has an uncertain function. The V and J ends lost 0 bases and 0 bases, in that order; junction bases with no gene match: 11. This CDR3 spans 19 amino acids. This CDR3 reads CASSYSRRGAYYSNQPQHF. The CDR3, as DNA: TGTGCCAGCAGTTACTCACGCAGGGGGGCCTACTATAGCAATCAGCCCCAGCATTTT.

The V call is TRBV30, the J call TRBJ2-6, with D possibly being TRBD1 (6 bases). Germline assignment: CDR1 GTSNPN and CDR2 SVGIG (reference sequence). This CDR3 region has 13 residues. V lost 4 bases to trimming and J lost 2 bases, with 6 bases between them. CDR3 sequence (DNA): TGTGCCTGGAACAGGGCTGGGGCCAACGTCCTGACTTTC. This gives the protein CAWNRAGANVLTF.

The chain links TRBV18 to TRBJ2-3; D ambiguous. The CDR3 has 15 amino acids. The V end was cut by 1 base, the J end by 3 bases, with 11 bases between. Germline lookup yields CDR1 KGHSH and CDR2 LQKENI. In DNA form, the CDR3 reads TGTGCCAGCTCACCACAAAGGAGAGGAACAGATACGCAGTATTTT. Protein product: CASSPQRRGTDTQYF. The full variable domain, its missing parts supplied by reference TRBV18 and TRBJ2-3, is NAGVMQNPRHLVRRRGQEARLRCSPMKGHSHVYWYRQLPEEGLKFMVYLQKENIIDESGMPKERFSAEFPKEGPSILRIQQVVRGDSAAYFCASSPQRRGTDTQYFGPGTRLTVL.

The rearrangement uses TRBV6-6 and TRBJ1-1; possibly TRBD1 for D (5 bases). Per the germline V gene, CDR1 is MNHNY and CDR2 is SVGAGI (reference sequence). CDR3 length equals 15 residues. Trimming left V 1 base short and J 3 bases short, with 12 bases between. In nucleotides, the CDR3 is TGTGCCAGCAGTTACTGGGCAGGGCTCGACACTGAAGCTTTCTTT. Translating gives CASSYWAGLDTEAFF.

V is TRBV7-3 and J is TRBJ2-3, with 7 nucleotides matching TRBD1. The CDR3 is made up of 16 amino acids. J lost 2 bases, V lost 2 bases, and 7 bases had no gene match. Germline V CDR1 and CDR2: SGHTA, FQGTGA. The CDR3 DNA reads TGTGCCAGCAGCTTATTCGCAGGGGGTTTCACAGATACGCAGTATTTT. Encoded protein: CASSLFAGGFTDTQYF. Drawing the rest from reference TRBV7-3 and TRBJ2-3, the complete variable domain is GAGVSQTPSNKVTEKGKYVELRCDPISGHTALYWYRQSLGQGPEFLIYFQGTGAADDSGLPNDRFFAVRPEGSVSTLKIQRTERGDSAVYLCASSLFAGGFTDTQYFGPGTRLTVL.

Worth noting for this clone: In this CDR3 the conserved last residue, phenylalanine or tryptophan, is missing, so a read error is likely. The limits of the CDR3 on the DNA are not certain, so only TCRdb's listed CDR3 is given. CDR3: CASRTSRFI. This chain joins TRBV23-1 and TRBJ2-3; TRBD1 is the table's D call and was not checked against the DNA. TRBV23-1 is an open reading frame, and its role is uncertain. Inclusive of both ends, the CDR3 amounts to 9 amino acids.

V usage is TRBV30 and J usage is TRBJ1-5, with D tentatively TRBD1 (6 bases). This CDR3 is built from 14 residues. Germline loops: CDR1 GTSNPN, CDR2 SVGIG (reference sequence). Trimming cost V 0 bases and J 11 bases, with 17 bases left between them. The CDR3 region is CAWSVQGGDGAQHF. CDR3 nucleotide sequence: TGTGCCTGGAGTGTACAAGGGGGTGATGGAGCCCAGCATTTT.

The J gene is TRBJ1-1, the V gene TRBV5-6; the D gene is possibly TRBD1 (6 bases). V was clipped by 4 bases and J by 1 base, with 14 bases between them. This CDR3 is built from 15 residues. CDR1 is SGHDT and CDR2 is YYEEEE in the germline V gene. As DNA, the CDR3 is TGTGCCAGCAGCAACCCGGGACATCCGAACACTGAAGCTTTCTTT. It is translated as CASSNPGHPNTEAFF.

The J gene is TRBJ2-2, the V gene TRBV5-1; 9 bases are shared with TRBD2. Germline V gene lookup returns CDR1 SGHRS and CDR2 YFSETQ. Trimming at V came to 1 base and at J to 0 bases, leaving 13 bases not matched to a gene. The CDR3 is made up of 20 amino acids. CDR3 DNA: TGCGCCAGCAGCTTGCCCGGACTAGCGAAACAGTTTCCGAACACCGGGGAGCTGTTTTTT. Translated, it gives CASSLPGLAKQFPNTGELFF. The full variable domain, rest sourced from reference TRBV5-1 and TRBJ2-2, is KAGVTQTPRYLIKTRGQQVTLSCSPISGHRSVSWYQQTPGQGLQFLFEYFSETQRNKGNFPGRFSGRQFSNSRSEMNVSTLELGDSALYLCASSLPGLAKQFPNTGELFFGEGSRLTVL.

V gene TRBV30 combines with J gene TRBJ2-1; 9 bases agree with TRBD1. Germline trimming cut 0 bases from V and 6 bases from J; bases unmatched to any gene: 3. CDR1 and CDR2 (germline): GTSNPN, SVGIG (reference sequence). The CDR3 loop spans 14 amino acids. CDR3 nucleotides: TGTGCCTGGAGTGTAGGACAGGGGTTCAATGAGCAGTTCTTC. Amino acids: CAWSVGQGFNEQFF. The whole variable domain, remainder taken from reference TRBV30 and TRBJ2-1, is SQTIHQWPATLVQPVGSPLSLECTVEGTSNPNLYWYRQAAGRGLQLLFYSVGIGQISSEVPQNLSASRPQDRQFILSSKKLLLSDSGFYLCAWSVGQGFNEQFFGPGTRLTVL.

The chain combines TRBV2 with TRBJ2-2; weak D call: TRBD1 (6 bases). CDR3 length: 13 amino acids. Looked up from germline, CDR1 is SNHLY and CDR2 is FYNNEI. Trimming removed 8 bases from V and 6 bases from J, with 13 bases in between. CDR3 loop: CASHPEGAGELFF. CDR3 coding DNA: TGTGCCAGCCACCCTGAGGGGGCCGGGGAGCTGTTTTTT.

The V and J genes are TRBV6-6 and TRBJ2-1; TRBD2 matches 10 bases. V lost 2 bases and J lost 6; bases outside the gene matches: 7. CDR3 length: 16 residues. Per germline, CDR1 MNHNY and CDR2 SVGAGI (reference sequence). CDR3 sequence (DNA): TGTGCCAGCAGTTACACATTAGCGGGGGGCGTCAATGAGCAGTTCTTC. Translation: CASSYTLAGGVNEQFF.

The chain employs TRBV5-1 and TRBJ2-3, with 9 positions matching TRBD2. V dropped 0 bases and J dropped 6; count of bases not matched to a gene: 11. CDR3 size: 17 residues. Per the germline V gene, CDR1 is SGHRS and CDR2 is YFSETQ. The CDR3, as DNA: TGCGCCAGCAGCTTGGGGGTAGCGGGGGCCTCCGGGGATACGCAGTATTTT. Translation gives CASSLGVAGASGDTQYF.

This chain joins TRBV5-1 and TRBJ2-5, with TRBD2 identical over 13 bases. CDR3 length: 14 amino acids. Germline V lookup: CDR1 SGHRS, CDR2 YFSETQ. V lost 4 bases and J lost 6; bases outside the gene matches: 3. CDR3 DNA: TGCGCCAGCAGCCAGACTAGCGGGAGGAAGACCCAGTACTTC. Its translation is CASSQTSGRKTQYF.

The chain carries TRBV7-9 and TRBJ2-1; 10 bases match TRBD1. CDR1 is SEHNR and CDR2 is FQNEAQ in the germline V gene (reference sequence). Unmatched junction bases numbered 12, after V lost 3 bases and J lost 13 bases. The length of the CDR3 is 15 residues. The CDR3 region has the DNA TGTGCCAGCAGCTTGTCTGGACAGGGGGTAGTGCATCAGTTCTTC. Translating gives CASSLSGQGVVHQFF.

The chain has TRBV7-9 and TRBJ2-7, with 7 bases identical to TRBD1. The CDR3 totals 16 residues. With 0 bases clipped from V and 1 base from J, the junction kept 6 bases outside the gene matches. Germline CDR1 SEHNR, CDR2 FQNEAQ (reference sequence). This CDR3 reads CASSLALGGSSYEQYF. The CDR3 DNA sequence: TGTGCCAGCAGCTTAGCATTAGGGGGCAGTTCCTACGAGCAGTACTTC.

The chain has TRBV4-2 and TRBJ2-7, with D maybe TRBD2 (6 bases). The germline V gene encodes CDR1 LGHNA and CDR2 YNFKEQ. This CDR3 contains 14 residues. Deletions cut 4 bases from V and 2 bases from J, with 12 bases between. This CDR3 is CASSPGAGAYEQYF. In nucleotides, the CDR3 is TGTGCCAGCAGCCCGGGAGCGGGTGCCTACGAGCAGTACTTC.

On this clone itself: Other DNA sequences from this sample encode an identical CDR3 as well. V usage is TRBV7-9 and J usage is TRBJ2-5; 9 bases line up with TRBD1. Germline values: CDR1 SEHNR, CDR2 FQNEAQ (reference sequence). J was trimmed by 5 bases and V by 3 bases; bases with no gene match: 7. This CDR3 has 15 amino acids. CDR3 sequence: CASSFRQGVRETQYF. CDR3 bases: TGTGCCAGCAGCTTCAGACAGGGGGTCAGGGAGACCCAGTACTTC.

The rearrangement uses TRBV6-1 and TRBJ2-7, with D tentatively TRBD2 (7 bases). Germline loops: CDR1 MNHNS, CDR2 SASEGT. The CDR3 sequence is 13 residues long. Trimming took 7 bases from V and 1 from J, leaving 11 bases between them. The CDR3 coding sequence is TGTGCCAGCAAGGCGGGGGCGTCCTACGAGCAGTACTTC. This encodes CASKAGASYEQYF.

V gene TRBV2 combines with J gene TRBJ1-1; D is unresolved. Germline V gives CDR1 SNHLY, CDR2 FYNNEI. The CDR3 is 14 amino acids. With 6 bases removed from V and 4 bases from J, the gap between germline ends came to 15 bases. In nucleotides, the CDR3 is TGTGCCAGCAGAAAGGAATGGGAGGGCACTGAAGCTTTCTTT. Amino acid sequence: CASRKEWEGTEAFF.

This rearrangement joins TRBV19 to TRBJ2-7; 8 bases are shared with TRBD2. V was pared by 5 bases and J by 3 bases, with 12 bases of the junction left unmatched. The germline gives CDR1 LNHDA, CDR2 SQIVND (reference sequence). This CDR3 spans 16 amino acids. The CDR3 coding sequence is TGTGCCAGTAGTGGGGAACTAGCGGAGAGCGTCTACGAGCAGTACTTC. Its protein is CASSGELAESVYEQYF.

The rearrangement uses TRBV25-1 and TRBJ2-2, with 10 bases lining up with TRBD1. The CDR3 is made up of 16 amino acids. Germline V gene lookup returns CDR1 MGHDK and CDR2 SYGVNS. Germline trimming cut 5 bases from V and 1 base from J; bases unmatched to any gene: 4. The CDR3 DNA sequence: TGTGCCAGCAGTAGTTGGACAGGGGGGAACACCGGGGAGCTGTTTTTT. It encodes CASSSWTGGNTGELFF.

CDR3 DNA sequence: TGTGCCAGCAGTTATACAGGCCGCGCGAAAAACTATGGCTACACCTTC. Protein: CASSYTGRAKNYGYTF. This rearrangement joins TRBV6-6 to TRBJ1-2; tentative D call: TRBD1 (5 bases). This CDR3 is 16 amino acids long. Deletions cut 3 bases from V and 2 bases from J, with 16 bases between. CDR1 is MNHNY, CDR2 SVGAGI, per germline (reference sequence).

The V call is TRBV19, the J call TRBJ1-1, with D possibly TRBD1 on 5 matching bases. Germline V CDR1 and CDR2: LNHDA, SQIVND (reference sequence). The CDR3 totals 16 residues. V lost 10 bases and J 6 bases, leaving 27 bases between the germline ends. CDR3 in DNA: TGTGCCACCTCCCTCTTTGTCGGGGGTAAAGGCTCTGAAGCTTTCTTT. Protein: CATSLFVGGKGSEAFF.

The J gene is TRBJ2-3, the V gene TRBV5-1; 7 bases are a match to TRBD2. CDR1 SGHRS and CDR2 YFSETQ come from the germline V gene. J was trimmed by 2 bases and V by 4 bases; bases with no gene match: 7. This CDR3 has 15 residues. CDR3 nucleotide sequence: TGCGCCAGCAGCGAAATAGCGGGTGCCACAGATACGCAGTATTTT. This codes for CASSEIAGATDTQYF.